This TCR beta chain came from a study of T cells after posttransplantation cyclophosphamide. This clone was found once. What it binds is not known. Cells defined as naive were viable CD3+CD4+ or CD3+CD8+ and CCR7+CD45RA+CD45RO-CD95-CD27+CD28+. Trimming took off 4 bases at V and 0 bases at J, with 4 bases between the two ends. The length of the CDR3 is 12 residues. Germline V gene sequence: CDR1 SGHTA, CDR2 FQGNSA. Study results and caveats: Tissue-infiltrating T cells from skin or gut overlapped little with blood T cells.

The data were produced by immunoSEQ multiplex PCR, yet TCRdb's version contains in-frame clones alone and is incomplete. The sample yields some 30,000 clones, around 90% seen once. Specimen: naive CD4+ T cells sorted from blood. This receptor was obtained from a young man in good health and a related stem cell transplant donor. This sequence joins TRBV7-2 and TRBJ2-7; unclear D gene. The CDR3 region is CASSSNSYEQYF. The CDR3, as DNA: TGTGCCAGCAGCTCCAACTCCTACGAGCAGTACTTC.